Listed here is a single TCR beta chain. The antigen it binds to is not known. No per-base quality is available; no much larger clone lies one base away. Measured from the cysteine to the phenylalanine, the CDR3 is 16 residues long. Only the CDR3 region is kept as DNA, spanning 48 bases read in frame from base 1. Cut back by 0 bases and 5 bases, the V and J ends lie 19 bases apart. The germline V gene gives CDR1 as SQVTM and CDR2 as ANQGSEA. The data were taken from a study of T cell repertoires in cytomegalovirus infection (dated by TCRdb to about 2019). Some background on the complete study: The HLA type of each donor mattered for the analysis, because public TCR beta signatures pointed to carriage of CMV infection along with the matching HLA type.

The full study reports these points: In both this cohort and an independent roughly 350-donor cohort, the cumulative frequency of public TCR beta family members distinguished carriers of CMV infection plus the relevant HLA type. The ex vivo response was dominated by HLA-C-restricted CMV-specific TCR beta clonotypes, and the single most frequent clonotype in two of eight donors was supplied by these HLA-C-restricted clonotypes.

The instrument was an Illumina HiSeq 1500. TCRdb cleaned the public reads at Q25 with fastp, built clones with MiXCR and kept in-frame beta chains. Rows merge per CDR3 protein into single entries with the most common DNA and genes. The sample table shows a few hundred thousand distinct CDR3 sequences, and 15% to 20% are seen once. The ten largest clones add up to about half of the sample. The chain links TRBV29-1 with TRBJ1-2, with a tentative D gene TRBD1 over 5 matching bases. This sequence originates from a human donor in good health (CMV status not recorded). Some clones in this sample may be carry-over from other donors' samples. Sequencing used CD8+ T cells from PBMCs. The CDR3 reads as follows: CSVEDSPPAGRYGYTF. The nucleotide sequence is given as TGCAGCGTTGAAGACTCCCCCCCAGCAGGGAGGTATGGCTACACCTTC.